This T cell receptor beta chain was documented in a study of T cell changes during pregnancy in multiple sclerosis. Germline CDR1 is MNHNS and CDR2 is SASEGT. The V segment lost 6 bases and the J segment 3 bases; nucleotides outside the gene matches: 7. CDR3 length: 15 residues. Using immunoSEQ multiplex PCR, the repertoire was profiled, and TCRdb retains in-frame clones only, with some absent. The table lists 60,000 to 65,000 clones, approximately 90% of them singletons. This specimen consisted of peripheral blood, obtained in the first trimester of pregnancy. The receptor's source is a female donor with multiple sclerosis, enrolled in a pregnancy study. V gene TRBV6-1 combines with J gene TRBJ2-1, with 8 positions matching TRBD1. This CDR3 reads CASSMTGEVYNEQFF. The CDR3 nucleotides are TGTGCCAGCAGCATGACAGGGGAGGTCTACAATGAGCAGTTCTTC.